Below are 14 T cell receptor beta chains sequenced from a single sample in a study of shared clonotypes between healthy human individuals. Naive CD8 populations comprised CD45RO-negative cells positively selected for CCR7, excluding terminally differentiated effector memory CD45RA+ cells. The table came from immunoSEQ multiplex PCR; TCRdb's copy has only in-frame clones and leaves some out. The table lists about 2.2 million clones, around 95% of them singletons. The sample taken for sequencing was naive CD8+ T cells from PBMCs. All receptors come from a man aged 18 to 35 in good health. Some clones in this sample may be carry-over from other donors' samples.

V and J are TRBV5-5 and TRBJ1-2; tentatively, D is TRBD1 (6 bases). The germline gives CDR1 SGHKS, CDR2 YYEKEE (reference sequence). The CDR3 covers 13 residues. V shed 0 bases and J shed 10 bases, with 13 bases lying between them. Here the CDR3 reads CASSLGQGSNYTF. The CDR3, as DNA: TGTGCCAGCAGCTTGGGCCAGGGGTCGAACTACACCTTC.

This rearrangement joins TRBV2 to TRBJ2-5; TRBD2 aligns across 8 bases. The CDR3 loop spans 18 amino acids. Germline CDR1 reads SNHLY; CDR2 reads FYNNEI. With V trimmed by 4 bases and J by 2 bases, 15 bases remained unmatched. CDR3 nucleotides: TGTGCCAGCAGTGTCCCGTACGGGGAGCGGGAGAGACAAGAGACCCAGTACTTC. Protein: CASSVPYGERERQETQYF. The full variable domain, rest sourced from reference TRBV2 and TRBJ2-5, is EPEVTQTPSHQVTQMGQEVILRCVPISNHLYFYWYRQILGQKVEFLVSFYNNEISEKSEIFDDQFSVERPDGSNFTLKIRSTKLEDSAMYFCASSVPYGERERQETQYFGPGTRLLVL.

The chain uses TRBV2 and TRBJ1-5; perhaps TRBD1 as D (5 bases). Trimming pared 3 bases from V and 3 bases from J, leaving 12 bases between. The CDR3 is 15 residues long. Germline assignment: CDR1 SNHLY and CDR2 FYNNEI. This chain's CDR3 is CASSERQGYNQPQHF. The DNA for the CDR3 is TGTGCCAGCAGTGAGAGGCAGGGATACAATCAGCCCCAGCATTTT.

Note on this clone: The same CDR3 can be traced to other DNA sequences in this sample. This rearrangement joins TRBV6-1 to TRBJ2-7, with D uncertain. Germline loops: CDR1 MNHNS, CDR2 SASEGT. This CDR3 is 14 amino acids long. Between the trimmed V and J ends, which lost 0 bases and 1 base, there was a span of 7 bases. The CDR3 reads CASSEALGSYEQYF. CDR3 nucleotides: TGTGCCAGCAGTGAAGCCCTTGGGTCCTACGAGCAGTACTTC.

CDR3 amino acids: CAISVGSQTYEQYF. In nucleotides, the CDR3 is TGTGCCATCAGTGTAGGGTCTCAAACCTACGAGCAGTACTTC. The chain uses TRBV10-3 and TRBJ2-7; no reliable D call. The V gene's germline CDR1 is ENHRY and CDR2 SYGVKD. The CDR3 covers 14 residues. V gave up 4 bases and J gave up 2 bases, with 12 bases separating them.

The chain combines TRBV27 with TRBJ1-4; 12 nucleotides match TRBD1. The CDR3 has 18 residues. The trim removed 5 bases at V and 6 bases at J, leaving 13 bases unmatched. CDR1 MNHEY and CDR2 SMNVEV come from the germline V gene (reference sequence). The DNA of the CDR3 is TGTGCCAGCAGTCTAGAATCCGGGACAGGGGGCAATCATGAAAAACTGTTTTTT. It yields the protein CASSLESGTGGNHEKLFF.

This rearrangement joins TRBV28 to TRBJ2-3; 8 nucleotides line up with TRBD2. Losses at the gene ends were 1 base for V and 1 base for J; bases not matched to a gene: 4. The CDR3 extends over 16 amino acids. Germline CDR1 and CDR2: MDHEN and SYDVKM. The CDR3 DNA reads TGTGCCAGCAGTTTATTGGGGACTAGACGCACAGATACGCAGTATTTT. Amino acids: CASSLLGTRRTDTQYF.

The chain has TRBV5-1 and TRBJ2-5; 10 nucleotides align to TRBD2. Trimming cost V 4 bases and J 3 bases; bases outside gene matches: 9. Germline CDR1 is SGHRS and CDR2 is YFSETQ. CDR3 size: 16 residues. This chain's CDR3 is CASSPNALAGEETQYF. CDR3 bases: TGCGCCAGCAGCCCCAACGCCCTAGCGGGAGAAGAGACCCAGTACTTC.

This sequence joins TRBV15 and TRBJ2-5; 7 bases fit TRBD2. The V gene's germline CDR1 is LNHNV and CDR2 YYDKDF (reference sequence). This CDR3 comprises 15 residues. V lost 4 bases to trimming and J lost 5 bases; unmatched junction nucleotides: 10. The CDR3, as DNA: TGTGCCACCAGCAAAGGCGGGAGCGAGGTTGAGACCCAGTACTTC. Translation gives CATSKGGSEVETQYF.

This chain links TRBV4-3 with TRBJ1-4; 9 nucleotides align to TRBD1. The germline V gene has CDR1 LGHNA and CDR2 YSLEER. V lost 4 bases and J lost 7; bases outside the gene matches: 13. The CDR3 covers 17 residues. The DNA for the CDR3 is TGCGCCAGCAGCCCCATACTTGGGACAGGGTTGACTGAAAAACTGTTTTTT. It encodes CASSPILGTGLTEKLFF.

J is TRBJ1-3 and V is TRBV6-6; no clear D gene. Germline V gene lookup returns CDR1 MNHNY and CDR2 SVGAGI (reference sequence). The CDR3 contains 10 residues. V gave up 2 bases and J gave up 8 bases, with 1 base separating them. The CDR3 loop reads CASSYDTIYF. The CDR3 DNA reads as TGTGCCAGCAGTTACGACACCATATATTTT.

The chain joins TRBV7-8 to TRBJ1-1; 7 bases line up with TRBD1. The CDR3 length is 17 residues. Germline assignment: CDR1 SGHVS and CDR2 FQNEAQ. Unmatched junction bases numbered 8, after V lost 1 base and J lost 0 bases. CDR3 bases: TGTGCCAGCAGCTTAGTATGGGACAGTACCCTGAACACTGAAGCTTTCTTT. This gives the protein CASSLVWDSTLNTEAFF.

The count of this clone is one. The CDR3 bases are TGTGCCAGTAGTATCTGGGGGGTAGCGTCGAACACCGGGGAGCTGTTTTTT. Amino acids: CASSIWGVASNTGELFF. The chain is built from TRBV19 and TRBJ2-2; tentatively, D is TRBD2 (6 bases). The V end was cut by 3 bases, the J end by 0 bases, with 14 bases between. CDR3 length equals 17 residues. The V gene's germline CDR1 is LNHDA and CDR2 SQIVND (reference sequence).

The chain couples TRBV11-2 to TRBJ2-6, with 9 nucleotides matching TRBD1. The germline gives CDR1 SGHAT, CDR2 FQNNGV. The CDR3 is made up of 17 amino acids. Trimming at V came to 4 bases and at J to 1 base, leaving 5 bases not matched to a gene. This CDR3 is CASSSNRGRSGANVLTF. The CDR3 DNA is TGTGCCAGCAGCTCGAACAGGGGGCGGTCTGGGGCCAACGTCCTGACTTTC.